Each of the 24 T cell receptor beta chains below was sequenced from the same sample in a study of shared clonotypes between healthy human individuals. The data were produced by immunoSEQ multiplex PCR, yet TCRdb's version contains in-frame clones alone and is incomplete. The sample has about 980,000 clones; 70% to 85% are singletons. Material: memory CD4+ T cells sorted from blood. The subset is: CD45RA-negative fraction. The receptors derive from a man aged 18 to 35 in good health.

The chain couples TRBV5-1 to TRBJ2-1; 9 bases match TRBD2. The CDR3 sequence is 15 residues long. Trimming cost V 7 bases and J 9 bases; bases outside gene matches: 14. Germline V gene lookup returns CDR1 SGHRS and CDR2 YFSETQ. CDR3 in DNA: TGCGCCAGCGGGGGTAGCGGGAGATATGGGACTGAGCAGTTCTTC. This translates into CASGGSGRYGTEQFF.

The rearrangement uses TRBV21-1 and TRBJ2-1; TRBD2 is taken as the D call from the table, unchecked against the DNA. TRBV21-1 is an annotated pseudogene. This CDR3 contains 19 residues. The CDR3 sequence: CASSTGLAGGHVGRHEQFF. CDR3 sequence (DNA): TGTGCCAGCAGCACAGGACTAGCGGGGGGCCACGTTGGTCGCCATGAGCAGTTCTTC.

Comment on this clone: The same CDR3 arises from other DNA sequences in this sample as well. The V call is TRBV18, the J call TRBJ2-7, with D perhaps matching TRBD1 (6 bases). V lost 0 bases to trimming and J lost 3 bases, with 9 bases between them. The CDR3 totals 14 residues. Germline CDR1 and CDR2: KGHSH and LQKENI. The chain's CDR3 is CASSPPSQGYEQYF. The CDR3 coding sequence is TGTGCCAGCTCACCACCCTCACAGGGCTACGAGCAGTACTTC.

The gene calls are TRBV10-3 and TRBJ1-6; D might be TRBD1 (6 bases). CDR1 ENHRY and CDR2 SYGVKD come from the germline V gene. Trimming removed 6 bases at V and 9 bases at J, with 9 bases between. CDR3 length: 12 amino acids. As DNA, the CDR3 is TGTGCCATCAGGACAGGTAGTTCACCCCTCCACTTT. As protein: CAIRTGSSPLHF.

This chain uses TRBV5-4 with TRBJ1-3; 9 bases are a match to TRBD1. V was pared by 3 bases and J by 2 bases, with 3 bases of the junction left unmatched. The CDR3 has 15 residues. Germline CDR1 SGHNT, CDR2 YYREEE (reference sequence). CDR3 region: CASSSGTGTGNTIYF. CDR3 bases: TGTGCCAGCAGCTCCGGGACAGGGACTGGAAACACCATATATTTT.

The J gene is TRBJ2-5, the V gene TRBV9, with 12 bases identical to TRBD2. Germline V lookup: CDR1 SGDLS, CDR2 YYNGEE. Germline trimming cut 3 bases from V and 5 bases from J; bases unmatched to any gene: 5. The CDR3 extends over 15 amino acids. The CDR3: CASSGLAGGPETQYF. For the CDR3, the DNA is TGTGCCAGCAGCGGTCTAGCGGGAGGGCCGGAGACCCAGTACTTC.

J is TRBJ2-2 and V is TRBV7-8; D not resolved. The CDR3 covers 16 residues. Germline loops: CDR1 SGHVS, CDR2 FQNEAQ. Trimming removed 2 bases at V and 3 bases at J, with 13 bases between. Here the CDR3 DNA reads TGTGCCAGCAGCTTAATAGTTGTAGGGTACACCGGGGAGCTGTTTTTT. Translating it yields CASSLIVVGYTGELFF.

The rearrangement joins TRBV29-1 to TRBJ2-5, with TRBD2 as a possible D gene (6 bases). V was cut by 6 bases and J by 4 bases, with 21 bases left in between. Germline V gene data show CDR1 as SQVTM and CDR2 as ANQGSEA. This CDR3 is built from 15 residues. DNA of the CDR3: TGCAGCGTCCGGCGGGACTCCCGAGATCGAGAGACCCAGTACTTC. It is translated as CSVRRDSRDRETQYF.

The chain carries TRBV28 and TRBJ2-2; 8 bases align to TRBD1. Germline V gene lookup returns CDR1 MDHEN and CDR2 SYDVKM. CDR3 size: 17 residues. The ends lost 3 bases at V and 4 bases at J; junction bases unmatched: 10. The CDR3 protein is CASSFARQGLITGELFF. The CDR3 region has the DNA TGTGCCAGCAGTTTTGCGAGACAGGGGTTGATCACCGGGGAGCTGTTTTTT.

This clone was detected once. The rearrangement uses TRBV7-2 and TRBJ2-3; TRBD2 aligns across 7 bases. This CDR3 is built from 15 residues. CDR1 is SGHTA and CDR2 is FQGNSA in the germline V gene. J lost 0 bases, V lost 5 bases, and 5 bases had no gene match. CDR3 sequence: CASSPGTTSTDTQYF. The CDR3 region has the DNA TGTGCCAGCAGCCCGGGGACTACCAGCACAGATACGCAGTATTTT.

The chain couples TRBV9 to TRBJ2-1, with D maybe TRBD1 (6 bases). CDR1 is SGDLS and CDR2 is YYNGEE in the germline V gene. V was trimmed by 0 bases and J by 7 bases, leaving 11 bases between them. This CDR3 is 14 amino acids long. CDR3 region: CASSVATGSNEQFF. The CDR3 DNA follows: TGTGCCAGCAGCGTAGCTACAGGGAGTAATGAGCAGTTCTTC.

The rearrangement links TRBV5-5 to TRBJ2-5, with D maybe TRBD1 (6 bases). The germline V gene has CDR1 SGHKS and CDR2 YYEKEE (reference sequence). There are 15 residues in the CDR3. V gave up 2 bases and J gave up 2 bases, with 13 bases separating them. This chain's CDR3 is CASSFLPGDQETQYF. The CDR3, as DNA: TGTGCCAGCAGCTTTCTCCCAGGGGATCAAGAGACCCAGTACTTC.

This chain connects TRBV11-2 to TRBJ1-1; the D gene is possibly TRBD1 (6 bases). The CDR3 is 16 residues long. Trimming stripped 1 base from V and 2 bases from J, with 14 bases between. CDR1 is SGHAT, CDR2 FQNNGV, per germline. CDR3 sequence reads: CASSLAAGTSNTEAFF. DNA of the CDR3: TGTGCCAGCAGCTTAGCTGCCGGGACAAGCAACACTGAAGCTTTCTTT.

This clone was detected once. This sequence joins TRBV18 and TRBJ2-2; 9 bases are shared with TRBD1. Germline CDR1 is KGHSH and CDR2 is LQKENI. V lost 5 bases to trimming and J lost 5 bases; unmatched junction nucleotides: 3. The CDR3 contains 14 residues. The CDR3 nucleotides read TGTGCCAGCTCAGCCGGGACAGGGACCGGGGAGCTGTTTTTT. Translation: CASSAGTGTGELFF.

This clone has just one count. This same CDR3 is encoded by further DNA sequences in the sample. This rearrangement joins TRBV6-5 to TRBJ2-7; 9 bases are a match to TRBD1. This CDR3 is built from 14 residues. Trimming removed 6 bases from V and 1 base from J; junction bases left unmatched: 4. The germline V gene has CDR1 MNHEY and CDR2 SVGAGI. CDR3 in amino acids: CASRPGQGSYEQYF. DNA for the CDR3: TGTGCCAGCAGGCCGGGACAGGGTTCCTACGAGCAGTACTTC.

The chain is built from TRBV11-3 and TRBJ2-1; perhaps TRBD1 as D (5 bases). CDR1 SGHNT and CDR2 YENEEA come from the germline V gene. Deletions cut 5 bases from V and 7 bases from J, with 18 bases between. The CDR3 extends over 15 amino acids. The CDR3 sequence: CASSPSGYPQNEQFF. CDR3 nucleotides: TGTGCCAGCAGCCCCTCAGGGTACCCTCAGAATGAGCAGTTCTTC.

V usage is TRBV18 and J usage is TRBJ2-6; possible D gene TRBD2, 6 bases. CDR1 and CDR2 from the germline V gene are KGHSH and LQKENI. This CDR3 comprises 17 residues. The V and J ends lost 3 bases and 2 bases respectively, with 14 bases between them. The CDR3 loop reads CASSPGMGGAGANVLTF. CDR3 bases: TGTGCCAGCTCACCGGGGATGGGGGGAGCTGGGGCCAACGTCCTGACTTTC. Combining the CDR3 with reference TRBV18 and TRBJ2-6 gives the whole variable domain NAGVMQNPRHLVRRRGQEARLRCSPMKGHSHVYWYRQLPEEGLKFMVYLQKENIIDESGMPKERFSAEFPKEGPSILRIQQVVRGDSAAYFCASSPGMGGAGANVLTFGAGSRLTVL.

The V gene is TRBV5-4, the J gene TRBJ2-2; perhaps TRBD1 as D (5 bases). The germline CDR1 and CDR2 sequences are SGHNT and YYREEE (reference sequence). Trimming cost V 0 bases and J 4 bases, with 16 bases left between them. This CDR3 spans 17 amino acids. The CDR3 reads CASSLVNQGSRTGELFF. In nucleotides, the CDR3 is TGTGCCAGCAGCTTGGTGAACCAGGGAAGTCGCACCGGGGAGCTGTTTTTT.

The chain employs TRBV30 and TRBJ1-2; D gene uncertain. Germline CDR1 and CDR2: GTSNPN and SVGIG (reference sequence). With 2 bases removed from V and 8 bases from J, the gap between germline ends came to 18 bases. This CDR3 is built from 14 residues. CDR3 amino acids: CAWSIPGAGGGYTF. CDR3 coding DNA: TGTGCCTGGAGTATTCCAGGAGCGGGAGGCGGCTACACCTTC.

This sequence joins TRBV18 and TRBJ2-2, with D perhaps TRBD1 (6 bases). CDR3 length: 15 residues. From germline, CDR1 is KGHSH and CDR2 LQKENI. V lost 5 bases and J lost 2, with 12 bases in between. In DNA, the CDR3 is TGTGCCAGCTCAGGTGTACAGGGCAACACCGGGGAGCTGTTTTTT. Encoded protein: CASSGVQGNTGELFF.

Only one count was recorded for this clone. The rearrangement links TRBV11-3 to TRBJ2-6, with 11 bases that match TRBD1. The CDR3 covers 19 residues. Looked up from germline, CDR1 is SGHNT and CDR2 is YENEEA. J lost 1 base, V lost 5 bases, and 10 bases had no gene match. Here the CDR3 reads CASSPGTGGILSGANVLTF. In DNA, the CDR3 is TGTGCCAGCAGCCCCGGGACAGGGGGGATCCTTTCTGGGGCCAACGTCCTGACTTTC.

This clone showed up just once. The chain couples TRBV5-4 to TRBJ1-2; 7 bases agree with TRBD1. Germline CDR1 SGHNT, CDR2 YYREEE (reference sequence). Germline trimming cut 4 bases from V and 6 bases from J; bases unmatched to any gene: 12. The CDR3 contains 15 residues. CDR3 in amino acids: CASSLRDSLGDGYTF. CDR3 DNA sequence: TGTGCCAGCAGCCTGAGGGACAGCTTGGGTGATGGCTACACCTTC.

The J gene is TRBJ2-3, the V gene TRBV7-9, with 8 bases matching TRBD2. The CDR3 runs 14 residues. CDR1 is SEHNR and CDR2 is FQNEAQ in the germline V gene (reference sequence). The junction had 7 bases not matched to a gene; V was cut back by 8 bases and J by 3 bases. The CDR3 DNA sequence: TGTGCCAGCGATCGGGGGGGTGCTACAGATACGCAGTATTTT. Its protein is CASDRGGATDTQYF.

The chain carries TRBV28 and TRBJ2-7; TRBD2 agrees at 9 bases. The junction had 6 bases not matched to a gene; V was cut back by 6 bases and J by 3 bases. CDR1 is MDHEN, CDR2 SYDVKM, per germline. CDR3 size: 14 residues. The CDR3 region has the DNA TGTGCCAGCAGGACCGGGACTAGCAGCTACGAGCAGTACTTC. It is translated as CASRTGTSSYEQYF.